The next 2 T cell receptor beta chains were all read from a single sample in a study of STAT5B mutations in CD4+ large granular lymphocyte leukemia. Clones were sequenced by immunoSEQ multiplex PCR, and TCRdb holds only the in-frame ones, with some missing. The sample contains about 40,000 clones, about 88% of which appear only once. Input material: CD4+ T cells from blood buffy coats. These receptors were obtained from a human donor in good health.

The rearrangement links TRBV6-5 to TRBJ1-1; D not certain. V dropped 5 bases and J dropped 10 bases, with 20 bases sitting between them. CDR3 length: 14 amino acids. Germline V gene lookup returns CDR1 MNHEY and CDR2 SVGAGI. CDR3 in amino acids: CASSNPGSVFSAFF. The DNA for the CDR3 is TGTGCCAGCAGTAACCCCGGTTCCGTATTTTCAGCTTTCTTT.

V gene TRBV7-2 combines with J gene TRBJ2-7; D perhaps matches TRBD2 (6 bases). CDR1 and CDR2 from the germline V gene are SGHTA and FQGNSA. The CDR3 is 15 amino acids. Trimming took off 2 bases at V and 0 bases at J, with 11 bases between the two ends. DNA for the CDR3: TGTGCCAGCAGCTTATCTTCCGGGAGCTCCTACGAGCAGTACTTC. Its translation is CASSLSSGSSYEQYF.